The entry below gives a single TCR beta chain sequence along with its context. This sample is drawn from a study of metastatic and nonmetastatic thyroid tumors. V shed 2 bases and J shed 0 bases, with 11 bases lying between them. The CDR3 length is 14 residues. Germline V CDR1 and CDR2: GTSNPN, SVGIG (reference sequence). There were no patients who had received any treatment before thyroid surgery. TCRdb re-analyzed the PCR reads using MiXCR. This table holds around 10,000 clones, over 25% found once. Sequenced input: tumor tissue. The chain couples TRBV30 to TRBJ2-7, with D possibly TRBD1 on 6 matching bases. This TCR came from a male donor with papillary thyroid cancer or a benign thyroid nodule (not recorded which). Some clones in this sample may be carry-over from other donors' samples. CDR3 in amino acids: CAWSRTASSYEQYF. The DNA for the CDR3 is TGTGCCTGGAGTAGGACAGCCTCCTCCTACGAGCAGTACTTC.